Listed below are T cell receptor beta chains from one sample, sequenced in a study of Graves' ophthalmopathy and Graves' hyperthyroidism. Each CDR3 protein gets one entry after TCRdb re-called the multiplex PCR reads with MiXCR. The sample consists of about 620,000 distinct CDR3 sequences, around a fifth of them appearing once. Sequences were obtained from peripheral blood. The receptor set was obtained from a woman under 30 with stable Graves' hyperthyroidism. Some clones in this sample may be carry-over from other donors' samples. The CDR3 runs from the conserved cysteine through the conserved F or W. A D gene is named only where the DNA matches it firmly. Clone size is given for some rows only: seen once, a few or many times, or a class if the clone is expanded.

d_call	cdr3_length	clone_size	j_call	v_call	cdr3_nt	cdr3_aa
TRBD1	16	few	TRBJ1-5	TRBV10-3	TGTGCCATCAGTGAACAGGGGGCGCGCCGGGGTCAGCCCCAGCATTTT	CAISEQGARRGQPQHF
NA	17	many	TRBJ2-5	TRBV5-4	TGTGCCAGCAGCTTGGGAGTGCCAGCGGAAGTCCAAGAGACCCAGTACTTC	CASSLGVPAEVQETQYF
NA	15	NA	TRBJ2-2	TRBV5-1	TGCGCCAGCACGATGGCAGGATCGAACACCGGGGAGCTGTTTTTT	CASTMAGSNTGELFF
NA	14	few	TRBJ1-1	TRBV5-5	TGTGCCAGCAGCTTGGCGGTGACGAACACTGAAGCTTTCTTT	CASSLAVTNTEAFF
NA	14	many	TRBJ2-7	TRBV27	TGTGCCAGCAGGATAGCTGGGGGTTCCTACGAGCAGTACTTC	CASRIAGGSYEQYF
TRBD1	13	many	TRBJ1-1	TRBV28	TGTGCCAACAGAAGACAGGGGAGCACTGAAGCTTTCTTT	CANRRQGSTEAFF
NA	14	NA	TRBJ1-2	TRBV4-1	TGCGCCAGCAGCCAACGGGGAAGGCTCTATGGCTACACCTTC	CASSQRGRLYGYTF
NA	14	many	TRBJ2-2	TRBV7-3	TGTGCCAGCAGCTTTGATCCCGGTGGCGGGGAGCTGTTTTTT	CASSFDPGGGELFF
TRBD1	15	NA	TRBJ2-7	TRBV15	TGTGCCACCAGCAGAGAGGGACAGGGCCTCGACGAGCAGTACTTC	CATSREGQGLDEQYF
NA	12	many	TRBJ2-7	TRBV25-1	TGTGCCAGCAGTGAATCGGCCTCCGAGCAGTACTTC	CASSESASEQYF
NA	12	once	TRBJ1-2	TRBV19	TGTGCCACCGGAGGGATTAACTATGGCTACACCTTC	CATGGINYGYTF
NA	14	many	TRBJ2-7	TRBV7-3	TGTGCCAGCAGCCCAATGGGCCCCAACTACGAGCAGTACTTC	CASSPMGPNYEQYF
NA	13	NA	TRBJ1-6	TRBV30	TGTGCCTGGAGTAAGGGAGTGGGTTCACCCCTCCACTTT	CAWSKGVGSPLHF
NA	14	few	TRBJ1-6	TRBV3-1	TGTGCCAGCAGCCCCACAGGGAATTATCCACCCCTCCACTTT	CASSPTGNYPPLHF
NA	12	few	TRBJ2-5	TRBV29-1	TGCAGCGTTCAACTAGCATCAGAGACCCAGTACTTC	CSVQLASETQYF
NA	14	many	TRBJ1-2	TRBV12-3/TRBV12-4	TGTGCCAGCAGTCCAGGGAGTCGGGACTATGGCTACACCTTC	CASSPGSRDYGYTF
NA	13	many	TRBJ1-1	TRBV10-3	TGTGCCACCGTTACCGGGGCTAACACTGAAGCTTTCTTT	CATVTGANTEAFF
TRBD2	16	few	TRBJ2-2	TRBV3-1	TGTGCCAGCAGCCGCCAACCGGGACTAGCGACCGGGGAGCTGTTTTTT	CASSRQPGLATGELFF
NA	13	NA	TRBJ1-5	TRBV2	TGTGCCAGTTTCCGTGACGGGAATCAGCCCCAGCATTTT	CASFRDGNQPQHF
TRBD1	11	few	TRBJ2-4	TRBV3-1	TGTGCCAGCAGCCGTGGACAGGAGAAGTACTTC	CASSRGQEKYF
NA	13	NA	TRBJ2-7	TRBV5-5	TGTGCCAGCAGCTCTGAGGGGTTCGACGAGCAGTACTTC	CASSSEGFDEQYF
TRBD1	13	NA	TRBJ2-7	TRBV12-3/TRBV12-4	TGTGCCAGCAGCTACAGGGGAGCGCACGAGCAGTACTTC	CASSYRGAHEQYF
NA	15	few	TRBJ1-1	TRBV11-2	TGTGCCAGCAGAGAAACGGCGGGAAAACCCCGAAACGCTTTCTTT	CASRETAGKPRNAFF
NA	14	few	TRBJ1-1	TRBV19	TGTGCCAGCCAACCCCAGGGGCTATATACTGAAGCTTTCTTT	CASQPQGLYTEAFF
NA	18	many	TRBJ2-7	TRBV2	TGTGCCAGCACTGTTATCCCGGGACTTCTATCGGGCGTCGACGAGCAGTACTTC	CASTVIPGLLSGVDEQYF
NA	17	many	TRBJ2-4	TRBV7-9	TGTGCCAGCAGCTTTGGCGGGTCGGGGCGGGCCAAAAACATTCAGTACTTC	CASSFGGSGRAKNIQYF
NA	13	many	TRBJ1-5	TRBV20-1	TGCAGTGCTAGAGCCCTACAACGGCAGCCCCAGCATTTT	CSARALQRQPQHF
NA	16	few	TRBJ1-2	TRBV12-3/TRBV12-4	TGTGCCAGCAGGGGCTTGAGAGGGGTGGGAAACTATGGCTACACCTTC	CASRGLRGVGNYGYTF
NA	11	few	TRBJ1-1	TRBV6-1	TGTGCCACTATTCGGGGGAGTGGCGCTTTCTTT	CATIRGSGAFF
TRBD1	15	NA	TRBJ1-1	TRBV2	TGTGCCAGCACCACAACACAGGGGATGAACACTGAAGCTTTCTTT	CASTTTQGMNTEAFF
NA	13	NA	TRBJ1-5	TRBV19	TGTGCCAGTAGTATAGAGGAGTTTGGGCCCCAGCATTTT	CASSIEEFGPQHF
TRBD2	16	many	TRBJ2-5	TRBV6-1	TGTGCCACCCGGTGGCTAGCGGGAGGGGGGATAGAGACCCAGTACTTC	CATRWLAGGGIETQYF
NA	14	NA	TRBJ2-5	TRBV6-2/TRBV6-3	TGTGCCAGCAGTTACGCCGACGAGGTGGAGACCCAGTACTTC	CASSYADEVETQYF
NA	15	many	TRBJ1-2	TRBV19	TGTGCCAGTAGTATAGGGCGGGGGAGCAACTATGGCTACACCTTC	CASSIGRGSNYGYTF
NA	14	many	TRBJ2-2	TRBV3-1	TGTGCCAGCAGCCAATTGGGGGACACCGGGGAGCTGTTTTTT	CASSQLGDTGELFF
TRBD1	13	many	TRBJ1-1	TRBV12-3/TRBV12-4	TGTGCCAGCAGTAGACAGGGGATCCCTGAAGCTTTCTTT	CASSRQGIPEAFF
TRBD1	16	NA	TRBJ2-7	TRBV11-2	TGTGCCAGCAGCTTACAAGGACAGGGGGCAGGGTACGAGCAGTACTTC	CASSLQGQGAGYEQYF
NA	13	many	TRBJ1-2	TRBV5-1	TGCGCCAGCAGCCAGGCCATCGGGTATGGCTACACCTTC	CASSQAIGYGYTF
NA	14	many	TRBJ1-2	TRBV28	TGTGCCAGCAGTTCTGCCGGGACTAAGTATGGCTACACCTTC	CASSSAGTKYGYTF
NA	15	many	TRBJ2-2	TRBV19	TGTGCCACGTCGGGGCGTAGGCCGATAACCGGGGAGCTGTTTTTT	CATSGRRPITGELFF
TRBD1	14	many	TRBJ2-3	TRBV6-1	TGTGCCAGCAGTGGACAGGGGAACACAGATACGCAGTATTTT	CASSGQGNTDTQYF
TRBD2	16	NA	TRBJ2-2	TRBV19	TGTGCCAGCTCAACTAGCGGGAGGACTAACACCGGGGAGCTGTTTTTT	CASSTSGRTNTGELFF
NA	11	many	TRBJ1-2	TRBV30	TGTGCCTGGAGTCCCCCGCTGGGCTACACCTTC	CAWSPPLGYTF
NA	10	many	TRBJ2-5	TRBV29-1	TGCAGTGTAGCGGAAGAGACCCAGTACTTC	CSVAEETQYF
TRBD1	18	few	TRBJ1-2	TRBV7-9	TGTGCCAGCAGTTCCATCTCGGGACAGGGGGCGCGGAGCTATGGCTACACCTTC	CASSSISGQGARSYGYTF
TRBD1	16	few	TRBJ1-1	TRBV4-1	TGCGCCAGCAGCCGACTGGGGGCAGGGGGGAACGCTGAAGCTTTCTTT	CASSRLGAGGNAEAFF
NA	13	many	TRBJ2-5	TRBV29-1	TGCAGCGTTGACGGCGGGGTAATGAAGACCCAGTACTTC	CSVDGGVMKTQYF
NA	14	few	TRBJ2-7	TRBV19	TGTGCCAGTAGTTGGTCGGGGGAGTCCTACGAGCAGTACTTC	CASSWSGESYEQYF
NA	15	many	TRBJ2-7	TRBV29-1	TGCAGCGTTGAACCCGAGGGGGGGAAGTCCTACGAGCAGTACTTC	CSVEPEGGKSYEQYF
NA	15	NA	TRBJ1-6	TRBV28	TGTGCCAGCAGTTTACAGGACTTTATCGGGTCACCCCTCCACTTT	CASSLQDFIGSPLHF
NA	11	NA	TRBJ2-7	TRBV2	TGTGCCAGCATCGGCAGGGACGAGCAGTACTTC	CASIGRDEQYF
NA	13	NA	TRBJ1-1	TRBV12-3/TRBV12-4	TGTGCCAGCAGTTTATTGGCGGACACTGAAGCTTTCTTT	CASSLLADTEAFF
NA	12	NA	TRBJ1-1	TRBV25-1	TGTGCCAGCAGTGAATACGGGGGTGAAGCTTTCTTT	CASSEYGGEAFF
NA	16	many	TRBJ2-7	TRBV19	TGTGCCAGTTCAACCTTTGGCCGGGGGGCGGCCTACGAGCAGTACTTC	CASSTFGRGAAYEQYF
NA	14	many	TRBJ1-2	TRBV9	TGTGCCAGCAGCGTAGCTGGCAGCAACTATGGCTACACCTTC	CASSVAGSNYGYTF